Each of the 12 T cell receptor beta chains below was sequenced from the same sample in a study of response to subunit inactivated influenza vaccine. TCRdb analysed the RT-PCR reads with MiXCR anew, one entry per CDR3 protein. The profile shows roughly 520,000 distinct CDR3 sequences, about 25% of them singletons. The input for sequencing was CD4+ T cells sorted from PBMCs, taken less than 6 days after vaccination. These receptors all come from a man aged 45-65 years who received an inactivated influenza vaccine.

There are a few counts of this clonotype. The rearrangement uses TRBV6-5 and TRBJ2-2; 11 bases line up with TRBD1. Looked up from germline, CDR1 is MNHEY and CDR2 is SVGAGI. Trimming cost V 2 bases and J 10 bases; bases outside gene matches: 18. CDR3 length: 19 amino acids. CDR3 sequence reads: CASSYRRDRGTYGSVELFF. The DNA for the CDR3 is TGTGCCAGCAGTTACCGTCGGGACAGGGGGACATACGGATCGGTGGAGCTGTTTTTT.

The rearrangement links TRBV5-1 to TRBJ2-7; 10 bases map to TRBD2. The CDR3 has 15 residues. With 5 bases clipped from V and 7 bases from J, the junction kept 12 bases outside the gene matches. Germline loops: CDR1 SGHRS, CDR2 YFSETQ. In DNA, the CDR3 is TGCGCCAGCAGGGATGGGGCGGGACTAGCGAGGGAGCAGTACTTC. It yields the protein CASRDGAGLAREQYF.

In its sample, this clonotype was seen a few times. The chain employs TRBV11-2 and TRBJ2-1; 10 bases line up with TRBD2. The germline CDR1 and CDR2 sequences are SGHAT and FQNNGV. The CDR3 is 18 residues long. V lost 5 bases to trimming and J lost 9 bases; unmatched junction nucleotides: 19. Here the CDR3 reads CASSLRGAGGPLIVEQFF. Written as DNA, the CDR3 is TGTGCCAGCAGCCTCCGGGGAGCGGGGGGGCCCTTGATCGTTGAGCAGTTCTTC. The full variable domain, in which reference TRBV11-2 and TRBJ2-1 provide the parts outside the CDR3, is EAGVAQSPRYKIIEKRQSVAFWCNPISGHATLYWYQQILGQGPKLLIQFQNNGVVDDSQLPKDRFSAERLKGVDSTLKIQPAKLEDSAVYLCASSLRGAGGPLIVEQFFGPGTRLTVL.

The chain links TRBV20-1 to TRBJ2-1; the D call may be TRBD1 or TRBD2 (5 bases each). CDR3 length equals 15 residues. CDR1 is DFQATT, CDR2 SNEGSKA, per germline (reference sequence). Trimming left V 4 bases short and J 5 bases short, with 18 bases between. CDR3: CSAILLGTKNNEQFF. CDR3 DNA sequence: TGCAGTGCTATCCTCCTTGGGACCAAAAACAATGAGCAGTTCTTC.

This clonotype was picked up a small number of times. The chain links TRBV24-1 to TRBJ2-1; D may be TRBD1 (6 bases). CDR1 is KGHDR and CDR2 is SFDVKD in the germline V gene. V was pared by 2 bases and J by 0 bases, with 13 bases between. The length of the CDR3 is 17 residues. CDR3 DNA: TGTGCCACCAGTGATTCGCCAGGGGTAAACTCCTACAATGAGCAGTTCTTC. Amino acids: CATSDSPGVNSYNEQFF.

The chain has TRBV12-3 or TRBV12-4 and TRBJ1-2; 12 bases fit TRBD1. The CDR3 totals 16 residues. Trimming removed 5 bases from V and 8 bases from J; junction bases left unmatched: 12. The chain's CDR3 is CASSPGPGQGALGYTF. The CDR3 DNA sequence: TGTGCCAGCAGTCCTGGACCGGGACAGGGGGCGCTCGGCTACACCTTC.

The chain combines TRBV28 with TRBJ1-1; 7 bases line up with TRBD1. The CDR3 consists of 13 residues. The germline gives CDR1 MDHEN, CDR2 SYDVKM. The J segment lost 5 bases and the V segment lost 5 bases, leaving 5 bases of the junction unmatched. The DNA for the CDR3 is TGTGCCAGCAGTAAGGGGGCGAGGACTGAAGCTTTCTTT. It codes for CASSKGARTEAFF. The full variable domain, in which reference TRBV28 and TRBJ1-1 provide the parts outside the CDR3, is DVKVTQSSRYLVKRTGEKVFLECVQDMDHENMFWYRQDPGLGLRLIYFSYDVKMKEKGDIPEGYSVSREKKERFSLILESASTNQTSMYLCASSKGARTEAFFGQGTRLTVV.

The genes are TRBV27 and TRBJ2-1, with D maybe TRBD2 (6 bases). Trimming shortened V by 5 bases and J by 7 bases, and 24 bases separated the two germline ends. Looked up from germline, CDR1 is MNHEY and CDR2 is SMNVEV (reference sequence). The CDR3 extends over 17 amino acids. This chain's CDR3 is CASSLPISGTGGNEQFF. CDR3 in DNA: TGTGCCAGCAGTCTCCCCATCTCAGGAACCGGGGGAAATGAGCAGTTCTTC.

CDR3 loop: CASSLRQDQETQYF. As DNA, the CDR3 is TGTGCCAGCAGCCTCCGACAGGACCAAGAGACCCAGTACTTC. The chain is built from TRBV3-1 and TRBJ2-5; D is perhaps TRBD1 (6 bases). The V end lost 4 bases, the J end lost 0 bases, and 9 bases lay between the germline ends. CDR1 and CDR2 from the germline V gene are LGHDT and YNNKEL (reference sequence). The CDR3 length is 14 residues.

This clonotype was observed a handful of times. The chain recombines TRBV4-3 with TRBJ2-7; 12 nucleotides line up with TRBD2. V shed 0 bases and J 2 bases; nucleotides not matched to a gene: 2. Germline CDR1 is LGHNA and CDR2 is YSLEER. CDR3 size: 16 residues. CDR3 sequence: CASSQDPSGRAYEQYF. In DNA form, the CDR3 reads TGCGCCAGCAGCCAAGATCCTAGCGGGAGGGCCTACGAGCAGTACTTC.

The V and J genes are TRBV6-5 and TRBJ2-1, with D perhaps matching TRBD2 (6 bases). The CDR3 contains 16 residues. The V end lost 2 bases, the J end lost 3 bases, and 14 bases lay between the germline ends. Germline V gene lookup returns CDR1 MNHEY and CDR2 SVGAGI. Written as DNA, the CDR3 is TGTGCCAGCAGTTACGGGGCGGGGTATTACTACAATGAGCAGTTCTTC. Protein product: CASSYGAGYYYNEQFF.

The chain combines TRBV7-2 with TRBJ2-6, with unresolved D. CDR1 is SGHTA and CDR2 is FQGNSA in the germline V gene. Trimming stripped 2 bases from V and 4 bases from J, with 9 bases between. The CDR3 has 15 amino acids. The CDR3, as DNA: TGTGCCAGCAGCTTATCCCTAAGAGGGGCCAACGTCCTGACTTTC. Protein sequence: CASSLSLRGANVLTF.